The subject of this entry is one T cell receptor beta chain. Germline V gives CDR1 SGHRS, CDR2 YFSETQ. V lost 1 base and J 4 bases, leaving 9 bases between the germline ends. The CDR3 consists of 14 residues. Original data processing: From reference gene primer amplification, estimates of nucleated cell counts were derived. Assay: immunoSEQ multiplex PCR; the TCRdb copy retains only in-frame clones and omits some. The D gene and trimming were derived from the DNA, and the V and J assignments and clone size from that table. The table lists about 200,000 clones, 70% to 90% of them singletons. The data were obtained in a study of blood T cell repertoires in COVID-19. Study in general: Sources were T cells, B-cell-depleted T cells, or PBMCs; the material itself was cDNA or gDNA.

The receptor was derived from a man aged 55 to 70 with active or convalescent COVID-19. The chain has TRBV5-1 and TRBJ2-1; maybe TRBD2 (5 bases). The specimen was peripheral blood. For the CDR3, the DNA is TGCGCCAGCAGCTTGACCGGGGTATACAATGAGCAGTTCTTC. This sequence encodes CASSLTGVYNEQFF.